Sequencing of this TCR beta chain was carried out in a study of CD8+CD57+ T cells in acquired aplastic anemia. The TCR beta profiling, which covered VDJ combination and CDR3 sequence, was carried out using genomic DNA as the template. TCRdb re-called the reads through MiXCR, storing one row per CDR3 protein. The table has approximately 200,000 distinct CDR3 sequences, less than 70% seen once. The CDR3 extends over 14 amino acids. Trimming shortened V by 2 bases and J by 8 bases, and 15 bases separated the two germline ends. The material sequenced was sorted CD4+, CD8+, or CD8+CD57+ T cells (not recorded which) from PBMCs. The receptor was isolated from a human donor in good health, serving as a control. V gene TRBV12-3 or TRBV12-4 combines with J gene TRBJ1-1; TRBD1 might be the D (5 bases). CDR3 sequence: CASSLRPGCTEAFF. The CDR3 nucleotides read TGTGCCAGCAGTTTACGACCAGGGTGCACAGAAGCTTTCTTT.